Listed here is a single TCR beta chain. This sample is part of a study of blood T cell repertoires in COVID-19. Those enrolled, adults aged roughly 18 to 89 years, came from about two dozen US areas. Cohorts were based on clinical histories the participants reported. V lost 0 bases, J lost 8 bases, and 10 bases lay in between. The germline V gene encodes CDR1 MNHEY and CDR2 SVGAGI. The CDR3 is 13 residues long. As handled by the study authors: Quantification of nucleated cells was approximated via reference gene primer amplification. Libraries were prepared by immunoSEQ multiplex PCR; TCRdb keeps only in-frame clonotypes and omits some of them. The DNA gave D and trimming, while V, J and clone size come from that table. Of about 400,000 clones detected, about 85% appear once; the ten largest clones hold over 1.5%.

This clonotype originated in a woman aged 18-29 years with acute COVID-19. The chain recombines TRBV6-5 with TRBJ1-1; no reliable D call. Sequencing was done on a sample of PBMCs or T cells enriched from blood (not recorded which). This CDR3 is CASSYSSGLEAFF. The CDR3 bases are TGTGCCAGCAGTTACTCCTCGGGGTTAGAAGCTTTCTTT.